This T cell receptor beta chain is drawn from a study of technical replicates of blood from a few donors. The V gene's germline CDR1 is MGHRA and CDR2 YSYEKL. This CDR3 is built from 15 residues. Trimming removed 3 bases from V and 2 bases from J; junction bases left unmatched: 2. The method was immunoSEQ multiplex PCR; TCRdb's version includes in-frame clones alone and lacks a portion of them. The table lists under 95,000 clones, approximately 94% of them singletons. The chain recombines TRBV4-1 with TRBJ1-3; 9 bases are a match to TRBD1. The TCR was taken from a human donor in good health. The sequenced sample was T cells isolated from PBMCs. The CDR3: CASSQTGGAGNTIYF. The CDR3 bases are TGCGCCAGCAGCCAGACAGGGGGGGCTGGAAACACCATATATTTT.